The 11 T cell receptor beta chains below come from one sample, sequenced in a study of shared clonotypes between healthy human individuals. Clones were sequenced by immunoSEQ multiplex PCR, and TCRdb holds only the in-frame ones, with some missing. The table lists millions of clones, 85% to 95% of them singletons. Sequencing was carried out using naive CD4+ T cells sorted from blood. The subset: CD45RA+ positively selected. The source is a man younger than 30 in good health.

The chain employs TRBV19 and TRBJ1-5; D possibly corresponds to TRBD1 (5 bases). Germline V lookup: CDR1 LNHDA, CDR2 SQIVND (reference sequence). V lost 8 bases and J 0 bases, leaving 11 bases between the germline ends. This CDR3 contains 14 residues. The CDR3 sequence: CASRDSSSNQPQHF. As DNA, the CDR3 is TGTGCCAGTCGTGACAGCTCTAGCAATCAGCCCCAGCATTTT.

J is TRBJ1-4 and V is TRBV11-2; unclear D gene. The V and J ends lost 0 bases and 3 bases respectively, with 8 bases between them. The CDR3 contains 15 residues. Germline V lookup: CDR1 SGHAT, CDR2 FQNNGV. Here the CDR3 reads CASSLEQLANEKLFF. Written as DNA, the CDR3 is TGTGCCAGCAGCTTAGAACAGCTTGCTAATGAAAAACTGTTTTTT.

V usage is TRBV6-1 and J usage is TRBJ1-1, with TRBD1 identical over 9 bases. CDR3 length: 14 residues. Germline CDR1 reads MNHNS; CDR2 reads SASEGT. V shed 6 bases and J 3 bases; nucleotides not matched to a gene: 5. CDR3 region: CASRGQGLYTEAFF. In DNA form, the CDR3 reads TGTGCCAGCAGAGGACAGGGGTTGTACACTGAAGCTTTCTTT.

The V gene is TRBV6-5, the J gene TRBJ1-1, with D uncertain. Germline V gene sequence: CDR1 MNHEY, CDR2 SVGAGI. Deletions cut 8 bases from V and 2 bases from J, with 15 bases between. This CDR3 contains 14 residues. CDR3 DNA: TGTGCCAGCCGGACCCTAGCCGGTAACACTGAAGCTTTCTTT. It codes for CASRTLAGNTEAFF.

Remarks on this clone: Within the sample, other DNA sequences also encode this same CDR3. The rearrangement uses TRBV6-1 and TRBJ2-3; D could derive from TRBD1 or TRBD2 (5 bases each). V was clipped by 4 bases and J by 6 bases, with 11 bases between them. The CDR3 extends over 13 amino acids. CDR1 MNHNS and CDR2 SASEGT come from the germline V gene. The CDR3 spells CASSVAGTDTQYF. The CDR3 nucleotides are TGTGCCAGCAGTGTCGCAGGGACCGATACGCAGTATTTT.

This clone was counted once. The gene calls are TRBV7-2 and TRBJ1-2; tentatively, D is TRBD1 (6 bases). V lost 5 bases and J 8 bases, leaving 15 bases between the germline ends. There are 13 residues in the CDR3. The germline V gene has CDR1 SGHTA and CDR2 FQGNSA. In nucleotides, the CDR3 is TGTGCCAGCAGCCCACGGGCAGGGGCAGGCTACACCTTC. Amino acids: CASSPRAGAGYTF.

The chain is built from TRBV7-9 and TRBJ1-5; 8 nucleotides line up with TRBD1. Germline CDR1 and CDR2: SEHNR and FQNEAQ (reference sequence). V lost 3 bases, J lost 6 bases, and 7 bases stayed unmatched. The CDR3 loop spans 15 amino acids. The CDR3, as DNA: TGTGCCAGCAGCTTTGCGACAGGGGCAGGTCAGCCCCAGCATTTT. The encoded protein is CASSFATGAGQPQHF.

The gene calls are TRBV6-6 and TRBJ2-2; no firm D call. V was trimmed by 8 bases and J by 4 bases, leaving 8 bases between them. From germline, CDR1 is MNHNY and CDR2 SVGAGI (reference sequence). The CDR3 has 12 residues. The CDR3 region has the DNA TGTGCCAGCGCGGTCACCACCGGGGAGCTGTTTTTT. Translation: CASAVTTGELFF.

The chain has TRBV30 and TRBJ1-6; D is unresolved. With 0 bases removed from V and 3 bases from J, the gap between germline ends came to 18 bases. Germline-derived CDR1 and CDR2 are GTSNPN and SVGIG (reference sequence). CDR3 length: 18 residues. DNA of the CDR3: TGTGCCTGGAGTGTCGGCAGGACCCGGCCCATCTATAATTCACCCCTCCACTTT. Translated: CAWSVGRTRPIYNSPLHF.

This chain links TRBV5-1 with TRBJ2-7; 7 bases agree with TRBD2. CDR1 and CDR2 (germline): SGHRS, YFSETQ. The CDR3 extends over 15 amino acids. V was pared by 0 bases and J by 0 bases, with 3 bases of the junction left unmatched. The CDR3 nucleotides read TGCGCCAGCAGCTTGGGGCCTAGCGGCTCCTACGAGCAGTACTTC. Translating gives CASSLGPSGSYEQYF.

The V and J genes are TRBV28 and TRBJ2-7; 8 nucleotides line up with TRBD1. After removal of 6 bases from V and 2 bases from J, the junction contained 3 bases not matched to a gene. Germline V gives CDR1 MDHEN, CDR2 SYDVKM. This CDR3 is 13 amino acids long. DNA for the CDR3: TGTGCCAGCAGGACAGGGGTAGCCTACGAGCAGTACTTC. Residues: CASRTGVAYEQYF. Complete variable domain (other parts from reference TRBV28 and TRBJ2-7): DVKVTQSSRYLVKRTGEKVFLECVQDMDHENMFWYRQDPGLGLRLIYFSYDVKMKEKGDIPEGYSVSREKKERFSLILESASTNQTSMYLCASRTGVAYEQYFGPGTRLTVT.